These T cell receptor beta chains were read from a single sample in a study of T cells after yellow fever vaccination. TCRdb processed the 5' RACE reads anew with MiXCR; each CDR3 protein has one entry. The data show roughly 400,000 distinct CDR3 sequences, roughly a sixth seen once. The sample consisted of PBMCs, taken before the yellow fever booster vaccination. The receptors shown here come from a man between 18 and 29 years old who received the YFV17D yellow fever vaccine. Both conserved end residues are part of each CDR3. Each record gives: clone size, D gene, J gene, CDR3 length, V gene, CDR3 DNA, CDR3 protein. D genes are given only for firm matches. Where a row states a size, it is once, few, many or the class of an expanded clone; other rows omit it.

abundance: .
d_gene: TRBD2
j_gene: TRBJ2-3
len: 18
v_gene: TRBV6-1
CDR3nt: TGTGCCAGCAGTGAATACAGCGGGGGCCCAGCTGGCACAGATACGCAGTATTTT
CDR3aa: CASSEYSGGPAGTDTQYF

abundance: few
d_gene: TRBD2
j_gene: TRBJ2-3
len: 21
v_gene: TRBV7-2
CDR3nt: TGTGCCAGCAGCTCACCGACTAGCGGGGGCCACTTTACCTCCTCACCAGATACGCAGTATTTT
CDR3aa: CASSSPTSGGHFTSSPDTQYF

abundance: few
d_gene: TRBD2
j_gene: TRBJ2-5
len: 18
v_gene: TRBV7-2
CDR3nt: TGTGCCAGCAGCTCAAGGACTAGCGGGGGGCCCGGCCAAGAGACCCAGTACTTC
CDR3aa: CASSSRTSGGPGQETQYF

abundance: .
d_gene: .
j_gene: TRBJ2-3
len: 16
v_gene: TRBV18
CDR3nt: TGTGCCAGCTCACCGTCGGGAGCGGGTGGCACAGATACGCAGTATTTT
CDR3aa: CASSPSGAGGTDTQYF

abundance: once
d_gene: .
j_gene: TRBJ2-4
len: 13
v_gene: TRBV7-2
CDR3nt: TGTGCCAGCAGCTTAGAGTCGAGGGCCATTCAGTACTTC
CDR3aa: CASSLESRAIQYF

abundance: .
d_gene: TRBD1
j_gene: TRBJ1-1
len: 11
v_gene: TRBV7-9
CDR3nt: TGTGCCAGCAGCAACCAGGGGGTCGCTTTCTTT
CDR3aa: CASSNQGVAFF

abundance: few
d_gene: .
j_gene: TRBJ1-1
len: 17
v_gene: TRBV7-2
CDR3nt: TGTGCCAGCAGCCCAGCCACCGGACGGGTATGGAACACTGAAGCTTTCTTT
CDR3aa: CASSPATGRVWNTEAFF

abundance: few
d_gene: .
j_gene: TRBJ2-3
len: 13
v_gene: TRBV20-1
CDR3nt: TGCAGTGCTAGAGAAAAGAGAACAGATACGCAGTATTTT
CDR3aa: CSAREKRTDTQYF

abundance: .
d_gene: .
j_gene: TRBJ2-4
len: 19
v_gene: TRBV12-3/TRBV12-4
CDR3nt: TGTGCCAGCAGTTTATTTCACCCAAATTCCTTTTTAGCCAAAAACATTCAGTACTTC
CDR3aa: CASSLFHPNSFLAKNIQYF

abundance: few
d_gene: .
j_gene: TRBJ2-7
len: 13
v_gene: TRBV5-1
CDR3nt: TGCGCCAGCAGACCGATCGGGCTGGACGAGCAGTACTTC
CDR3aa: CASRPIGLDEQYF

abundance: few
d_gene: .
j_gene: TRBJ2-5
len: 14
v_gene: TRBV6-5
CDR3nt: TGTGCCAGCAGTTACGCGAGCGGGCAAGAGACCCAGTACTTC
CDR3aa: CASSYASGQETQYF

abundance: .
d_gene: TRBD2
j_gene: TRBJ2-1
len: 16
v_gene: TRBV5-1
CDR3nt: TGCGCCAGCAGCTTGCCCCTAGCGGGGGCTAACAATGAGCAGTTCTTC
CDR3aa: CASSLPLAGANNEQFF

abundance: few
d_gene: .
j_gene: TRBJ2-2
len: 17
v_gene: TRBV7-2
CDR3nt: TGTGCCAGCAGCTTATACGTTCGGACATTGAACACCGGGGAGCTGTTTTTT
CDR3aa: CASSLYVRTLNTGELFF

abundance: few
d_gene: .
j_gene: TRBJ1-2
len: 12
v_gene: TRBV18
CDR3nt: TGTGCCAGCTCACCATCTGGGGATGGCTACACCTTC
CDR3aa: CASSPSGDGYTF

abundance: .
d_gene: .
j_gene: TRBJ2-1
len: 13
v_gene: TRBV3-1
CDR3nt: TGTGCCAGCAGCCAAGCCCCGGGGTTACATGAGTTCTTC
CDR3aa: CASSQAPGLHEFF

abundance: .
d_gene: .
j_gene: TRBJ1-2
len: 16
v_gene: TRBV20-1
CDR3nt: TGCAGTGCTGAGAGGTTCCGCGGGACAACTAACTATGGCTACACCTTC
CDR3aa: CSAERFRGTTNYGYTF

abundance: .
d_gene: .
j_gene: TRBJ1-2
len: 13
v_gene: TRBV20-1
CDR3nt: TGCAGTGCTCACGTCGACAGCAACTATGGCTACACCTTC
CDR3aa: CSAHVDSNYGYTF

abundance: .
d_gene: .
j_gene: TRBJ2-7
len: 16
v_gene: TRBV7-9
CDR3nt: TGTGCCAGCAGCGCCCTTGGACAACTGAGCTCCTACGAGCAGTACTTC
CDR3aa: CASSALGQLSSYEQYF

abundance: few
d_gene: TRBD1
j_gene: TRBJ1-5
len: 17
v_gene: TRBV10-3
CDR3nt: TGTGCCATCAGTGAGTCGGGCACAGGGGCGAGCAATCAGCCCCAGCATTTT
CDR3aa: CAISESGTGASNQPQHF

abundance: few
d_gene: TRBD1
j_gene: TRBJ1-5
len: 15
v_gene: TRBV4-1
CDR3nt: TGCGCCAGCAGCCTACGGGACAGCCCCGATCAGCCCCAGCATTTT
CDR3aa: CASSLRDSPDQPQHF

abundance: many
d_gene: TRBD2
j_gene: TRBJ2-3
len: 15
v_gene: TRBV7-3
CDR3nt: TGTGCCAGCAGCTTTGGGGGGGGATTGACAGATACGCAGTATTTT
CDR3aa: CASSFGGGLTDTQYF

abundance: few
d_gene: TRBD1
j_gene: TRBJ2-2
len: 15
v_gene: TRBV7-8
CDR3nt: TGTGCCAGCAGCTTGAGACAGGGATGGGGCGGGGAGCTGTTTTTT
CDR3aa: CASSLRQGWGGELFF

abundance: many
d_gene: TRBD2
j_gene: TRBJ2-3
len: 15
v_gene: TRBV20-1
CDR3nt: TGCAGTGCTAGATATCTAGCGGGTTCTACAGATACGCAGTATTTT
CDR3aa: CSARYLAGSTDTQYF

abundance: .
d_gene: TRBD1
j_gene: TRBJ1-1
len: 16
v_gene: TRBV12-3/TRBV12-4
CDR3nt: TGTGCCAGCAGTTTAGCTACAGGGGGCCGGGACACTGAAGCTTTCTTT
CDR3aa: CASSLATGGRDTEAFF

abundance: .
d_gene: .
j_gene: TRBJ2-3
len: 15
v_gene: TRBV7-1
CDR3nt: TGTGCCAGCAGCTCTTTTCTGGAAGCCTGGAATACGCAGTATTTT
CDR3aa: CASSSFLEAWNTQYF

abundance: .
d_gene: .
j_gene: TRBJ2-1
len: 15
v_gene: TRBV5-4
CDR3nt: TGTGCCAGCAGCTCGGGGGCGCAGGCCAGAAATGAGCAGTTCTTC
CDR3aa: CASSSGAQARNEQFF

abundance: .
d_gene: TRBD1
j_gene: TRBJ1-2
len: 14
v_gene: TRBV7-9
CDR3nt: TGTGCCAGCATCGGGGAGACAGGGAGTCATGGCTACACCTTC
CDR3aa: CASIGETGSHGYTF

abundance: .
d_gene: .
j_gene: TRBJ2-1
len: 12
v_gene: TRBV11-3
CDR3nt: TGTGCCAGCAGCCCCTCTGGTCGTGAGCAGTTCTTC
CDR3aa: CASSPSGREQFF

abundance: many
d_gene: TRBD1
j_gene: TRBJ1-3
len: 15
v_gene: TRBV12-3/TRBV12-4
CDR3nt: TGTGCCAGCGGGACAGGGAAAAGCCAGCGAAACACCATATATTTT
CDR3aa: CASGTGKSQRNTIYF

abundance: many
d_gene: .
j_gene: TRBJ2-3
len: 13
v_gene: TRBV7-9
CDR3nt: TGTGCCAGCAGCTTATCAGGGGCAGATACGCAGTATTTT
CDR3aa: CASSLSGADTQYF

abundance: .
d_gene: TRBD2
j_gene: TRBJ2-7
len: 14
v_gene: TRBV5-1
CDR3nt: TGCGCCAGCAGCTTGGTTGCGGGGGGGCTCGAGCAGTACTTC
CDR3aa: CASSLVAGGLEQYF

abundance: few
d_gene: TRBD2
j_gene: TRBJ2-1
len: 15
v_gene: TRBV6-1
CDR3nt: TGTGCCAGCACCCGAAGCGGGGGGGCGGACAATGAGCAGTTCTTC
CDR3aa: CASTRSGGADNEQFF

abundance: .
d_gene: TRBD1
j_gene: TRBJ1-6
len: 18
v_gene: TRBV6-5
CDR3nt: TGTGCCAGCAGTTACTACCTGACAGGGCTGACGGTCAATTCACCCCTCCACTTT
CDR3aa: CASSYYLTGLTVNSPLHF

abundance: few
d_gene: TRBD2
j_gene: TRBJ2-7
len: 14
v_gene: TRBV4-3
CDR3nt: TGCGCCAGCAGCCCCGGGAGGGCGTGGGACGAGCAGTACTTC
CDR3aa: CASSPGRAWDEQYF

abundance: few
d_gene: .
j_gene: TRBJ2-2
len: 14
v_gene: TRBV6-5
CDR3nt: TGTGCCAGCAGGCGGCAGGGGAGCATCGGGGAGCTGTTTTTT
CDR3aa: CASRRQGSIGELFF

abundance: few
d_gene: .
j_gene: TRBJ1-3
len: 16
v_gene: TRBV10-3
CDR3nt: TGTGCCATCAGTGAGGCTCCCGTGAGCTCTGGAAACACCATATATTTT
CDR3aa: CAISEAPVSSGNTIYF